The clone carrying this T cell receptor beta chain was seen many times. The antigen remains unidentified. The CDR3 is 13 amino acids. Germline assignment: CDR1 MDHEN and CDR2 SYDVKM. Between the trimmed V and J ends, which lost 5 bases and 5 bases, there was a span of 12 bases. Diagnostic assessment was based on clinical symptoms, serum thyroxine and TRAb, thyroid ultrasound and orbital computed tomography. The CDR3 regions of TCR beta were amplified from RNA transcripts. HTBI primers were employed in a first-round RT-PCR of the TCR CDR3. One entry per CDR3 protein results from TCRdb running MiXCR on the multiplex PCR reads. The table shows hundreds of thousands of distinct CDR3 sequences, with less than 25% occurring only once. This sample was included in a study of T cells in Graves' hyperthyroidism and ophthalmopathy. About the research overall: Peripheral blood samples were taken at initial diagnosis, prior to any treatment.

Study-level results: Classification by a 13 V-J model distinguished ophthalmopathy from stable hyperthyroidism.

The source of this sequence is a man aged 25 to 40 with Graves' ophthalmopathy. Sequencing input: blood. The genes are TRBV28 and TRBJ1-2; tentatively, D is TRBD1 (5 bases). CDR3 protein: CASSREGLYGYTF. CDR3 nucleotide sequence: TGTGCCAGCAGTAGGGAGGGACTATATGGCTACACCTTC.